Listed below are T cell receptor beta chains from one sample, sequenced in a study of long-term antiretroviral therapy in people with HIV. Data came from immunoSEQ multiplex PCR; TCRdb stores just in-frame clones and leaves some out. Here the sample spans 25,000 to 30,000 clones, 82% being singletons. The source material was unsorted PBMCs, sampled 2.9 years after starting antiretroviral therapy. These receptors all stem from a man aged 45 to 65 with HIV. The conserved cysteine and the conserved F or W are not part of the CDR3 here. D genes are given only for firm matches.

v_gene	d_gene	j_gene	CDR3aa
TRBV9	TRBD2	TRBJ2-3	ASSVSSSSGGALDTQY
TRBV19	NA	TRBJ1-2	ASIGDWYGYT
TRBV28	NA	TRBJ1-4	ASSRPGTNEKLF
TRBV28	NA	TRBJ2-3	ASSSTGESTDTQY
TRBV27	NA	TRBJ2-7	ASSYTSGSSYEQY
TRBV6-5	NA	TRBJ1-1	ASRIFSGGGTEAF
TRBV19	NA	TRBJ2-6	ASSNWVPGANVLT
TRBV6-1	TRBD2	TRBJ2-7	ASGLAGSSRAQY
TRBV11-2	NA	TRBJ1-2	ASSLDRKQGDGYT
TRBV7-6	TRBD1	TRBJ2-2	ASSLGSTGYTGELF
TRBV4-3	NA	TRBJ2-2	ASSQGLGLLNTGELF
TRBV7-2	NA	TRBJ2-6	ASSPPGANVLT
TRBV18	NA	TRBJ1-1	ASSPVDVGTEAF
TRBV7-2	NA	TRBJ1-5	ASSFRAAQPQH
TRBV2	NA	TRBJ2-7	ASTMTVQTPYEQY
TRBV28	NA	TRBJ1-4	GSGEEKLF
TRBV28	NA	TRBJ2-7	ASSFGLGGYEQY
TRBV5-4	NA	TRBJ2-3	ASSLDRASADTQY
TRBV6-5	NA	TRBJ1-5	ASSSTGMGGNQPQH
TRBV2	TRBD2	TRBJ2-3	ASTGLASYASTDTQY
TRBV28	NA	TRBJ2-5	ASSLIINRLETQY
TRBV7-8	NA	TRBJ1-2	ASSLAGEDYYGYT